The rows below give T cell receptor beta chains drawn from one sample of a study of cytomegalovirus exposure and HLA in healthy donors. The method was immunoSEQ multiplex PCR; TCRdb's version includes in-frame clones alone and lacks a portion of them. This sample's table has about 200,000 clones. The specimen was PBMCs. These receptors were collected from a boy younger than 18 in good health and CMV-seronegative. CDR3s include the opening cysteine and the closing phenylalanine or tryptophan. The D gene is left open where the match is weak.

D: TRBD1; J: TRBJ1-2; V: TRBV7-3; DNA: TGTGCCAGCAGCTTAACGGGACAGGGGAACTATGGCTACACCTTC; CDR3: CASSLTGQGNYGYTF
D: TRBD1; J: TRBJ2-1; V: TRBV5-8; DNA: TGTGCCAGCAGCTTGGAACAGGGGATTTGGTTCTTC; CDR3: CASSLEQGIWFF
D: TRBD1; J: TRBJ1-5; V: TRBV19; DNA: TGTGCCAGTAGTATACCCTCGGGGACAGCCCGGCCCCAGCATTTT; CDR3: CASSIPSGTARPQHF
D: NA; J: TRBJ2-4; V: TRBV7-2; DNA: TGTGCCAGCAGCATAGGACATGGACAGTACTTC; CDR3: CASSIGHGQYF
D: NA; J: TRBJ2-7; V: TRBV7-2; DNA: TGTGCCAGCAGCTTAACTGGACTTATCTCCTACGAGCAGTACTTC; CDR3: CASSLTGLISYEQYF
D: NA; J: TRBJ1-2; V: TRBV18; DNA: TGTGCCAGCTCACCACCGAGTTATGGCTATGGCTACACCTTC; CDR3: CASSPPSYGYGYTF
D: NA; J: TRBJ2-5; V: TRBV5-6; DNA: TGTGCCAGCAGCTTGAATGGCGGGGAGCAGTACTTC; CDR3: CASSLNGGEQYF
D: TRBD1; J: TRBJ2-4; V: TRBV9; DNA: TGTGCCAGCAGCGGGGGGACAGGGGGACACATTCAGTACTTC; CDR3: CASSGGTGGHIQYF
D: TRBD2; J: TRBJ2-1; V: TRBV5-1; DNA: TGCGCCAGCAGCTGGACTAGCGGGGATGGCAATGAGCAGTTCTTC; CDR3: CASSWTSGDGNEQFF
D: NA; J: TRBJ2-2; V: TRBV5-1; DNA: TGCGCCAGCAGCTTAGCCGAGATCATGGCCGGGGAGCTGTTTTTT; CDR3: CASSLAEIMAGELFF
D: NA; J: TRBJ1-3; V: TRBV5-1; DNA: TGCGCCAGCAGCCGGGAGTGGCAGCACTCTGGAAACACCATATATTTT; CDR3: CASSREWQHSGNTIYF
D: NA; J: TRBJ2-1; V: TRBV7-9; DNA: TGTGCCAGCAGCGTTAGTCTCAGGAACAATGAGCAGTTCTTC; CDR3: CASSVSLRNNEQFF
D: TRBD1; J: TRBJ1-4; V: TRBV6-5; DNA: TGTGCCAGCAGGGGGGGACAGGGGACTAATGAAAAACTGTTTTTT; CDR3: CASRGGQGTNEKLFF
D: TRBD2; J: TRBJ2-5; V: TRBV4-1; DNA: TGCGCCAGCAGCCAAGCCCCCGGGGGGGTGGGAGAGACCCAGTACTTC; CDR3: CASSQAPGGVGETQYF
D: NA; J: TRBJ1-1; V: TRBV6-6; DNA: TGTGCCAGCAGTTACGATGCGACTTATGAAGCTTTCTTT; CDR3: CASSYDATYEAFF
D: TRBD1; J: TRBJ1-2; V: TRBV19; DNA: TGTGCCAGTAGTCTAATTGAGGGGGCAGATGGCTACACCTTC; CDR3: CASSLIEGADGYTF
D: NA; J: TRBJ1-6; V: TRBV5-1; DNA: TGCGCCAGCAGTGGCCTCGACTCTAATTCACCCCTCCACTTT; CDR3: CASSGLDSNSPLHF
D: NA; J: TRBJ2-1; V: TRBV4-1; DNA: TGCGCCAGCAGCCAAGTTTGGTCGCTCTACCCGAGCTCCTACAATGAGCAGTTCTTC; CDR3: CASSQVWSLYPSSYNEQFF
D: NA; J: TRBJ1-2; V: TRBV19; DNA: TGTGCCAGTAGTATTCTCGGGGGAGACTATGGCTACACCTTC; CDR3: CASSILGGDYGYTF
D: TRBD1; J: TRBJ2-3; V: TRBV18; DNA: TGTGCCAGCTCACTAACCGGGACAGGGTTATCAGATACGCAGTATTTT; CDR3: CASSLTGTGLSDTQYF
D: NA; J: TRBJ1-1; V: TRBV5-1; DNA: TGCGCCAGCAGCTTCTTCTCGGGGGCTGAAGCTTTCTTT; CDR3: CASSFFSGAEAFF
D: NA; J: TRBJ2-5; V: TRBV7-9; DNA: TGTGCCAGCAGATCGGGATACGGCCCCCAAGAGACCCAGTACTTC; CDR3: CASRSGYGPQETQYF